The rows below give T cell receptor beta chains drawn from one sample of a study of T cell responses to AZD1222 COVID-19 vaccine. This table comes from immunoSEQ multiplex PCR, and its TCRdb copy is limited to in-frame clones, with some not included. This sample has about 77,000 clones, with about 92% found just once. The input for sequencing was peripheral blood, taken 28 days after the second AZD1222 dose. The origin of the receptors is an adult who received the AZD1222 COVID-19 vaccine. CDR3s include the opening cysteine and the closing phenylalanine or tryptophan. Each record gives: CDR3 length, J gene, D gene, clone size, V gene, CDR3 protein, CDR3 DNA. The D gene is left open where the match is weak. Expanded clones are given a class, and other clones once, few, many or no size at all.

>16|TRBJ1-3|TRBD1|.|TRBV18
CASSPETGLSGNTIYF
TGTGCCAGCTCACCGGAGACAGGGCTCTCTGGAAACACCATATATTTT
>16|TRBJ2-2|TRBD1|.|TRBV5-1
CASSSPKQGSVGELFF
TGCGCCAGCAGCTCCCCTAAACAGGGGTCGGTCGGGGAGCTGTTTTTT
>15|TRBJ2-5|.|.|TRBV5-1
CASSSGPGGTETQYF
TGCGCCAGCAGCTCCGGACCCGGGGGAACAGAGACCCAGTACTTC
>12|TRBJ2-7|.|.|TRBV12-3/TRBV12-4
CASSFATSEQYF
TGTGCCAGCAGTTTCGCGACGAGCGAGCAGTACTTC
>13|TRBJ1-1|.|.|TRBV27
CASSIRQNTEAFF
TGTGCCAGCAGCATAAGGCAGAACACTGAAGCTTTCTTT
>13|TRBJ2-3|TRBD2|few|TRBV30
CAWSSGRGDTQYF
TGTGCCTGGAGTAGCGGGAGGGGAGATACGCAGTATTTT
>15|TRBJ2-1|.|.|TRBV28
CASSPSGISYNEQFF
TGTGCCAGCAGCCCTTCGGGGATTTCCTACAATGAGCAGTTCTTC
>13|TRBJ1-2|TRBD1|.|TRBV11-3
CASSLQGGYGYTF
TGTGCCAGCAGCTTACAGGGGGGCTATGGCTACACCTTC
>14|TRBJ1-1|.|.|TRBV5-4
CASSFYSSNTEAFF
TGTGCCAGCAGCTTTTACTCATCGAACACTGAAGCTTTCTTT
>18|TRBJ1-5|.|.|TRBV10-3
CAISEPTFFGGSNQPQHF
TGTGCCATCAGTGAGCCCACATTTTTCGGGGGAAGCAATCAGCCCCAGCATTTT
>15|TRBJ2-5|.|.|TRBV7-7
CASSLGGTDQETQYF
TGTGCCAGCAGCTTAGGGGGGACCGACCAAGAGACCCAGTACTTC
>14|TRBJ1-5|.|.|TRBV28
CASSLPIFGQPQHF
TGTGCCAGCAGTTTACCGATCTTTGGTCAGCCCCAGCATTTT
>12|TRBJ1-3|.|.|TRBV12-3/TRBV12-4
CASGGFGNTIYF
TGTGCCAGCGGGGGGTTTGGAAACACCATATATTTT
>15|TRBJ2-3|.|once|TRBV10-3
CAISEGGSSTDTQYF
TGTGCCATCAGTGAGGGGGGCAGTTCGACAGATACGCAGTATTTT
>14|TRBJ1-1|.|.|TRBV6-5
CASQDNRANTEAFF
TGTGCCAGTCAGGATAACAGGGCCAACACTGAAGCTTTCTTT
>17|TRBJ1-4|TRBD1|.|TRBV5-4
CASSYYRGTNSNEKLFF
TGTGCCAGCAGCTATTACAGGGGGACCAACTCTAATGAAAAACTGTTTTTT
>15|TRBJ2-4|TRBD1|.|TRBV2
CASSRGTGAKNIQYF
TGTGCCAGCAGCCGGGGGACAGGAGCCAAAAACATTCAGTACTTC
>15|TRBJ2-7|.|.|TRBV11-2
CASSLEWGQSYEQYF
TGTGCCAGCAGCTTAGAGTGGGGACAAAGCTACGAGCAGTACTTC
>14|TRBJ2-5|TRBD2|.|TRBV4-1
CASAGLVREETQYF
TGCGCCAGCGCGGGACTAGTTAGAGAAGAGACCCAGTACTTC
>14|TRBJ2-5|.|.|TRBV6-5
CASNERGEQETQYF
TGTGCCAGCAACGAAAGGGGGGAGCAAGAGACCCAGTACTTC
>13|TRBJ1-1|.|once|TRBV30
CASGVRSLSRAFF
TGTGCCTCGGGGGTCAGGTCGTTGAGTCGAGCTTTCTTT
>14|TRBJ1-2|.|.|TRBV19
CASSIDRENYGYTF
TGTGCCAGTAGTATAGATCGGGAGAACTATGGCTACACCTTC
>16|TRBJ2-3|TRBD2|.|TRBV5-1
CASSQRLAEITDTQYF
TGCGCCAGCAGCCAGAGGCTAGCGGAAATAACAGATACGCAGTATTTT
>14|TRBJ1-5|.|.|TRBV2
CASSTPLADQPQHF
TGTGCCAGCAGTACCCCCTTAGCGGATCAGCCCCAGCATTTT
>15|TRBJ1-2|.|once|TRBV10-2
CASSESISGRDGYTF
TGCGCCAGCAGTGAGTCGATCTCGGGCCGAGATGGCTACACCTTC
>13|TRBJ1-1|.|.|TRBV5-1
CASSLAPNTEAFF
TGCGCCAGCAGCTTGGCCCCAAACACTGAAGCTTTCTTT
>18|TRBJ2-2|.|.|TRBV19
CASSIESWAGENTGELFF
TGTGCCAGTAGTATCGAATCCTGGGCAGGGGAGAACACCGGGGAGCTGTTTTTT
>15|TRBJ1-1|.|.|TRBV7-9
CASSATWQMNTEAFF
TGTGCCAGCAGCGCTACATGGCAGATGAACACTGAAGCTTTCTTT